The rows below give T cell receptor beta chains drawn from one sample of a study of graft-versus-host responses after intestinal transplantation. For these TCRs, the target antigens are not known. Method: immunoSEQ multiplex PCR; TCRdb's copy keeps in-frame clones and lacks some. Of more than 85,000 clones listed, around 93% were seen once; the top ten hold approximately 2%. The sample consisted of unstimulated CD8+ T cells sorted from spleen or lymph node cells, taken before intestinal transplant. The receptors shown here come from a human donor who received an intestinal transplant. Both conserved end residues are part of each CDR3. A D gene is named only where the DNA matches it firmly. Clone size is not always given. Where it is, it says once, few, many or a class for expanded clones.

cdr3_aa: CASSWGPPGGMETQYF; cdr3_nt: TGTGCCAGCAGCTGGGGCCCACCGGGAGGAATGGAGACACAGTACTTC; j_call: TRBJ2-5; v_call: TRBV21-1; cdr3_length: 16; d_call: -; clone_size: -
cdr3_aa: CAWSVNLAGYTGELFF; cdr3_nt: TGTGCCTGGAGTGTAAATCTCGCGGGTTACACCGGGGAGCTGTTTTTT; j_call: TRBJ2-2; v_call: TRBV30; cdr3_length: 16; d_call: -; clone_size: -
cdr3_aa: CSVERTPNTGELFF; cdr3_nt: TGCAGCGTTGAAAGGACACCGAACACCGGGGAGCTGTTTTTT; j_call: TRBJ2-2; v_call: TRBV29-1; cdr3_length: 14; d_call: -; clone_size: -
cdr3_aa: CASSSWTSGGADEQFF; cdr3_nt: TGTGCCAGCAGCTCCTGGACTAGCGGGGGGGCGGATGAGCAGTTCTTC; j_call: TRBJ2-1; v_call: TRBV7-9; cdr3_length: 16; d_call: TRBD2; clone_size: -
cdr3_aa: CAWSGLAGTAQYF; cdr3_nt: TGTGCCTGGAGTGGACTAGCGGGGACGGCCCAGTACTTC; j_call: TRBJ2-5; v_call: TRBV30; cdr3_length: 13; d_call: TRBD2; clone_size: few
cdr3_aa: CASSLGGEQFF; cdr3_nt: TGTGCCAGCAGTCTGGGGGGAGAGCAGTTCTTC; j_call: TRBJ2-1; v_call: TRBV25-1; cdr3_length: 11; d_call: -; clone_size: -
cdr3_aa: CASSHVTGTALYEQYF; cdr3_nt: TGCGCCAGCAGCCACGTAACCGGGACAGCGCTTTACGAGCAGTACTTC; j_call: TRBJ2-7; v_call: TRBV4-1; cdr3_length: 16; d_call: TRBD1; clone_size: -
cdr3_aa: CASSLGSTGYYGYTF; cdr3_nt: TGTGCCAGCAGCTTAGGATCCACAGGTTACTATGGCTACACCTTC; j_call: TRBJ1-2; v_call: TRBV7-2; cdr3_length: 15; d_call: -; clone_size: -
cdr3_aa: CASSQEVGTGRPYEQYF; cdr3_nt: TGCGCCAGCAGCCAAGAGGTCGGGACAGGGCGTCCCTACGAGCAGTACTTC; j_call: TRBJ2-7; v_call: TRBV4-3; cdr3_length: 17; d_call: TRBD1; clone_size: -
cdr3_aa: CAISDAGASSPLHF; cdr3_nt: TGTGCCATCAGTGATGCAGGGGCTAGTTCACCCCTCCACTTT; j_call: TRBJ1-6; v_call: TRBV10-3; cdr3_length: 14; d_call: -; clone_size: few
cdr3_aa: CASSVVSGGATDTQYF; cdr3_nt: TGTGCCAGCAGCGTAGTAAGCGGGGGAGCCACAGATACGCAGTATTTT; j_call: TRBJ2-3; v_call: TRBV9; cdr3_length: 16; d_call: TRBD2; clone_size: -
cdr3_aa: CASSDGQGTGEQYF; cdr3_nt: TGTGCCAGCAGCGACGGACAGGGAACGGGCGAGCAGTACTTC; j_call: TRBJ2-7; v_call: TRBV9; cdr3_length: 14; d_call: TRBD1; clone_size: -
cdr3_aa: CSVVFATGPPDQPQHF; cdr3_nt: TGCAGCGTTGTATTTGCGACAGGGCCCCCAGATCAGCCCCAGCATTTT; j_call: TRBJ1-5; v_call: TRBV29-1; cdr3_length: 16; d_call: TRBD1; clone_size: -
cdr3_aa: CASSLSLSRPQHF; cdr3_nt: TGTGCCAGCAGTTTGTCTCTCTCTCGGCCCCAGCATTTT; j_call: TRBJ1-5; v_call: TRBV27; cdr3_length: 13; d_call: -; clone_size: -
cdr3_aa: CASSQDFGTLTYNEQFF; cdr3_nt: TGTGCCAGCAGCCAAGATTTCGGGACACTCACCTACAATGAGCAGTTCTTC; j_call: TRBJ2-1; v_call: TRBV14; cdr3_length: 17; d_call: -; clone_size: -
cdr3_aa: CASSLLSAGLSGEQYF; cdr3_nt: TGTGCCAGCAGCCTATTATCAGCGGGGCTATCAGGCGAGCAGTACTTC; j_call: TRBJ2-7; v_call: TRBV14; cdr3_length: 16; d_call: TRBD2; clone_size: -
cdr3_aa: CASSSGTGDYEQYF; cdr3_nt: TGTGCCAGCAGCTCCGGGACAGGCGACTACGAGCAGTACTTC; j_call: TRBJ2-7; v_call: TRBV7-2; cdr3_length: 14; d_call: TRBD1; clone_size: -
cdr3_aa: CASSQAPGQGISYEQYF; cdr3_nt: TGCGCCAGCAGCCAAGCCCCGGGACAGGGTATCTCCTACGAGCAGTACTTC; j_call: TRBJ2-7; v_call: TRBV4-1; cdr3_length: 17; d_call: TRBD1; clone_size: -
cdr3_aa: CASSPDSSYGYTF; cdr3_nt: TGTGCCAGCAGCCCCGACAGCTCCTATGGCTACACCTTC; j_call: TRBJ1-2; v_call: TRBV7-9; cdr3_length: 13; d_call: -; clone_size: -
cdr3_aa: CASSLAGSEQFF; cdr3_nt: TGTGCCAGCAGCTTGGCAGGGTCCGAGCAGTTCTTC; j_call: TRBJ2-1; v_call: TRBV5-6; cdr3_length: 12; d_call: -; clone_size: -
cdr3_aa: CASSQDSSVSFGYTF; cdr3_nt: TGCGCCAGCAGCCAAGATTCCAGCGTGAGTTTTGGCTACACCTTC; j_call: TRBJ1-2; v_call: TRBV4-3; cdr3_length: 15; d_call: -; clone_size: -
cdr3_aa: CASSLARTPEHNYGYTF; cdr3_nt: TGTGCCAGCAGCTTAGCCCGGACACCCGAACATAACTATGGCTACACCTTC; j_call: TRBJ1-2; v_call: TRBV7-8; cdr3_length: 17; d_call: -; clone_size: -
cdr3_aa: CASSQDLTGTAYEQYF; cdr3_nt: TGCGCCAGCAGCCAAGATCTGACAGGGACGGCCTACGAGCAGTACTTC; j_call: TRBJ2-7; v_call: TRBV4-3; cdr3_length: 16; d_call: TRBD1; clone_size: -
cdr3_aa: CASSDFGGGTYEQYF; cdr3_nt: TGTGCCAGCAGTGATTTTGGGGGGGGGACCTACGAGCAGTACTTC; j_call: TRBJ2-7; v_call: TRBV2; cdr3_length: 15; d_call: TRBD2; clone_size: -
cdr3_aa: CASSSSGGFTDTQYF; cdr3_nt: TGTGCCAGCAGCTCTAGCGGGGGTTTCACAGATACGCAGTATTTT; j_call: TRBJ2-3; v_call: TRBV7-7; cdr3_length: 15; d_call: TRBD2; clone_size: -
cdr3_aa: CASSSGSGGTQETQYF; cdr3_nt: TGTGCCAGCAGCTCGGGTAGCGGGGGGACTCAAGAGACCCAGTACTTC; j_call: TRBJ2-5; v_call: TRBV5-5; cdr3_length: 16; d_call: TRBD2; clone_size: -
cdr3_aa: CASSFSTGELFF; cdr3_nt: TGTGCCAGCAGTTTCAGCACCGGGGAGCTGTTTTTT; j_call: TRBJ2-2; v_call: TRBV6-5; cdr3_length: 12; d_call: -; clone_size: -
cdr3_aa: CASSTQTGGYEQYF; cdr3_nt: TGCGCCAGCAGCACTCAGACAGGGGGCTACGAGCAGTACTTC; j_call: TRBJ2-7; v_call: TRBV5-1; cdr3_length: 14; d_call: TRBD1; clone_size: -
cdr3_aa: CASNPGLILSTTDTQYF; cdr3_nt: TGTGCCAGCAACCCTGGGCTGATTCTTTCCACCACAGATACGCAGTATTTT; j_call: TRBJ2-3; v_call: TRBV27; cdr3_length: 17; d_call: -; clone_size: -
cdr3_aa: CSVATGTGSYEQYF; cdr3_nt: TGCAGCGTTGCGACCGGGACAGGGTCCTACGAGCAGTACTTC; j_call: TRBJ2-7; v_call: TRBV29-1; cdr3_length: 14; d_call: TRBD1; clone_size: -
cdr3_aa: CASSLFEGGDTEAFF; cdr3_nt: TGTGCCAGCAGTCTCTTCGAGGGAGGGGACACTGAAGCTTTCTTT; j_call: TRBJ1-1; v_call: TRBV27; cdr3_length: 15; d_call: -; clone_size: -
cdr3_aa: CASSSGRQGGGETQYF; cdr3_nt: TGTGCCAGTAGCTCCGGTAGACAGGGGGGAGGAGAGACCCAGTACTTC; j_call: TRBJ2-5; v_call: TRBV19; cdr3_length: 16; d_call: TRBD1; clone_size: -
cdr3_aa: CASSDRSVPLFF; cdr3_nt: TGTGCCAGCAGTGATCGTTCAGTTCCCCTTTTTTTT; j_call: TRBJ1-4; v_call: TRBV2; cdr3_length: 12; d_call: -; clone_size: few
cdr3_aa: CASSQDGGGTGPGNTIYF; cdr3_nt: TGCGCCAGCAGCCAAGATGGGGGCGGGACAGGGCCTGGAAACACCATATATTTT; j_call: TRBJ1-3; v_call: TRBV4-3; cdr3_length: 18; d_call: TRBD1; clone_size: once
cdr3_aa: CASSDPGTAPWEQYF; cdr3_nt: TGTGCCAGCAGTGATCCCGGGACAGCTCCCTGGGAGCAGTACTTC; j_call: TRBJ2-7; v_call: TRBV6-1; cdr3_length: 15; d_call: TRBD1; clone_size: -
cdr3_aa: CASSLGGTAAGELFF; cdr3_nt: TGTGCCAGCAGCTTAGGGGGCACGGCCGCCGGGGAGCTGTTTTTT; j_call: TRBJ2-2; v_call: TRBV5-8; cdr3_length: 15; d_call: TRBD1; clone_size: -
cdr3_aa: CASSLFLGTASSYNEQFF; cdr3_nt: TGTGCCAGCAGTTTATTTCTGGGCACGGCGAGCTCCTACAATGAGCAGTTCTTC; j_call: TRBJ2-1; v_call: TRBV27; cdr3_length: 18; d_call: -; clone_size: -
cdr3_aa: CASSFRRQGHEQYF; cdr3_nt: TGTGCCAGCAGCTTCCGCCGACAGGGGCACGAGCAGTACTTC; j_call: TRBJ2-7; v_call: TRBV7-6; cdr3_length: 14; d_call: TRBD1; clone_size: -
cdr3_aa: CASTPEGQGADEQYF; cdr3_nt: TGTGCCAGTACCCCAGAGGGACAGGGGGCTGACGAGCAGTACTTC; j_call: TRBJ2-7; v_call: TRBV19; cdr3_length: 15; d_call: TRBD1; clone_size: -
cdr3_aa: CASSLTGGSGTGELFF; cdr3_nt: TGTGCCAGCAGCTTAACAGGGGGCTCGGGCACCGGGGAGCTGTTTTTT; j_call: TRBJ2-2; v_call: TRBV5-4; cdr3_length: 16; d_call: TRBD1; clone_size: -
cdr3_aa: CASSQEHREEQYF; cdr3_nt: TGTGCCAGCAGCCAAGAACACAGAGAAGAGCAGTACTTC; j_call: TRBJ2-7; v_call: TRBV7-9; cdr3_length: 13; d_call: -; clone_size: -
cdr3_aa: CASKFGRGGSYNEQFF; cdr3_nt: TGCGCCAGCAAATTCGGGCGGGGTGGTTCCTACAATGAGCAGTTCTTC; j_call: TRBJ2-1; v_call: TRBV10-2; cdr3_length: 16; d_call: -; clone_size: few
cdr3_aa: CASGLQGRTEAFF; cdr3_nt: TGTGCCAGCGGTTTACAGGGACGCACTGAAGCTTTCTTT; j_call: TRBJ1-1; v_call: TRBV6-5; cdr3_length: 13; d_call: -; clone_size: -
cdr3_aa: CASSPVGETQYF; cdr3_nt: TGTGCCAGCAGCCCTGTCGGAGAGACCCAGTACTTC; j_call: TRBJ2-5; v_call: TRBV27; cdr3_length: 12; d_call: -; clone_size: -
cdr3_aa: CASSLAVQGEAGNTIYF; cdr3_nt: TGTGCCAGCAGCTTAGCCGTCCAGGGGGAGGCTGGAAACACCATATATTTT; j_call: TRBJ1-3; v_call: TRBV7-8; cdr3_length: 17; d_call: TRBD1; clone_size: -
cdr3_aa: CASSLRGAPGETQYF; cdr3_nt: TGTGCCAGCAGCTTACGGGGGGCCCCCGGGGAGACCCAGTACTTC; j_call: TRBJ2-5; v_call: TRBV11-2; cdr3_length: 15; d_call: -; clone_size: -
cdr3_aa: CASTYLWGERYF; cdr3_nt: TGTGCCAGCACCTACTTGTGGGGAGAGCGGTACTTC; j_call: TRBJ2-7; v_call: TRBV6-4; cdr3_length: 12; d_call: -; clone_size: -
cdr3_aa: CASSSRPVAGISPGTQYF; cdr3_nt: TGTGCCAGCAGTTCCCGGCCCGTAGCGGGGATCAGCCCGGGTACGCAGTATTTT; j_call: TRBJ2-3; v_call: TRBV27; cdr3_length: 18; d_call: TRBD2; clone_size: -
cdr3_aa: CASSLGGGEQYF; cdr3_nt: TGTGCCAGCAGCCTCGGGGGGGGTGAGCAGTACTTC; j_call: TRBJ2-7; v_call: TRBV5-6; cdr3_length: 12; d_call: TRBD2; clone_size: -
cdr3_aa: CAWSFRTHDEAFF; cdr3_nt: TGTGCCTGGAGCTTTCGGACACACGATGAAGCTTTCTTT; j_call: TRBJ1-1; v_call: TRBV30; cdr3_length: 13; d_call: -; clone_size: -
cdr3_aa: CAISESVETEGPYGYTF; cdr3_nt: TGTGCCATCAGTGAGTCTGTTGAGACAGAAGGACCCTATGGCTACACCTTC; j_call: TRBJ1-2; v_call: TRBV10-3; cdr3_length: 17; d_call: -; clone_size: -
cdr3_aa: CASSLTGLADTQYF; cdr3_nt: TGTGCCAGCAGCTTAACAGGGTTGGCAGATACGCAGTATTTT; j_call: TRBJ2-3; v_call: TRBV7-2; cdr3_length: 14; d_call: -; clone_size: -
cdr3_aa: CASSDAAGGRDTQYF; cdr3_nt: TGCGCCAGCAGTGATGCCGCGGGGGGGCGAGATACGCAGTATTTT; j_call: TRBJ2-3; v_call: TRBV10-2; cdr3_length: 15; d_call: TRBD2; clone_size: -
cdr3_aa: CASSYSGGADEQYF; cdr3_nt: TGTGCCAGCAGTTACTCAGGAGGGGCGGACGAGCAGTACTTC; j_call: TRBJ2-7; v_call: TRBV6-5; cdr3_length: 14; d_call: -; clone_size: -
cdr3_aa: CAISEQETYEQYF; cdr3_nt: TGTGCCATCAGTGAACAGGAAACCTACGAGCAGTACTTC; j_call: TRBJ2-7; v_call: TRBV10-3; cdr3_length: 13; d_call: -; clone_size: -
cdr3_aa: CASSVRDSYGYTF; cdr3_nt: TGTGCCAGCAGCGTCCGGGACAGCTATGGCTACACCTTC; j_call: TRBJ1-2; v_call: TRBV9; cdr3_length: 13; d_call: TRBD1; clone_size: -
cdr3_aa: CASSAVLGQGGWNTGELFF; cdr3_nt: TGTGCCAGTAGTGCGGTGCTAGGACAGGGAGGGTGGAACACCGGGGAGCTGTTTTTT; j_call: TRBJ2-2; v_call: TRBV19; cdr3_length: 19; d_call: -; clone_size: -